The next 18 T cell receptor beta chains were all read from a single sample in a study of blood T cell repertoires in COVID-19. Data came from immunoSEQ multiplex PCR; TCRdb stores just in-frame clones and leaves some out. The sample lists about 23,000 clones, approximately 75% occurring once. What was sequenced was peripheral blood. The origin of the receptors is a man aged 45-65 years with COVID-19, enrolled during active disease.

This chain connects TRBV7-2 to TRBJ1-5; TRBD1 aligns across 10 bases. This CDR3 spans 15 amino acids. The J segment lost 1 base and the V segment lost 5 bases, leaving 2 bases of the junction unmatched. The germline CDR1 and CDR2 sequences are SGHTA and FQGNSA. The CDR3 bases are TGTGCCAGCAGCCGGGACAGGGGCAGCAATCAGCCCCAGCATTTT. This codes for CASSRDRGSNQPQHF.

The count of this clone is one. This rearrangement joins TRBV2 to TRBJ2-7, with 9 nucleotides matching TRBD1. This CDR3 comprises 12 residues. The trim removed 6 bases at V and 5 bases at J, leaving 2 bases unmatched. Germline-derived CDR1 and CDR2 are SNHLY and FYNNEI. In DNA, the CDR3 is TGTGCCAGCAGCAGGACAGGGGACGAGCAGTACTTC. Translating it yields CASSRTGDEQYF.

The gene calls are TRBV4-2 and TRBJ2-7, with D unclear. The V gene's germline CDR1 is LGHNA and CDR2 YNFKEQ. V was shortened by 4 bases and J by 5 bases, with 18 bases between the two germline ends. The length of the CDR3 is 15 residues. CDR3 in amino acids: CASSRSGIERNEQYF. DNA for the CDR3: TGTGCCAGCAGCCGATCAGGCATAGAGAGAAACGAGCAGTACTTC.

The J gene is TRBJ2-7, the V gene TRBV3-1 (or the pseudogene TRBV3-2), with a tentative D call TRBD2 (5 bases). Germline V lookup: CDR1 LGHDT, CDR2 YNNKEL (reference sequence). V lost 7 bases and J lost 6, with 16 bases in between. The CDR3 is 13 residues long. The DNA of the CDR3 is TGTGCCAGCAACATTGGAGGTCTAGGCGAGCAGTACTTC. It translates to CASNIGGLGEQYF.

The chain is built from TRBV28 and TRBJ2-7, with TRBD2 as a possible D gene (6 bases). From germline, CDR1 is MDHEN and CDR2 SYDVKM. The CDR3 runs to 15 residues. Trimming took 2 bases from V and 2 from J, leaving 13 bases between them. In DNA form, the CDR3 reads TGTGCCAGCAGTTTAAGTGGAGGAGGGACCTACGAGCAGTACTTC. This codes for CASSLSGGGTYEQYF.

The V and J genes are TRBV5-4 and TRBJ1-4; D is possibly TRBD1 (6 bases). This CDR3 contains 14 residues. The V and J ends lost 4 bases and 8 bases respectively, with 15 bases between them. The germline V gene has CDR1 SGHNT and CDR2 YYREEE (reference sequence). The CDR3 protein is CASSPQGRGEKLFF. CDR3 DNA sequence: TGTGCCAGCAGCCCACAGGGAAGAGGAGAAAAACTGTTTTTT.

The CDR3 DNA reads as TGTGCCACCAGTGACAGCGGACTAGTTGCAGATACGCAGTATTTT. Translating gives CATSDSGLVADTQYF. V usage is TRBV24-1 and J usage is TRBJ2-3; TRBD2 matches at 7 bases. The CDR3 has 15 residues. With 4 bases clipped from V and 4 bases from J, the junction kept 7 bases outside the gene matches. CDR1 is KGHDR and CDR2 is SFDVKD in the germline V gene.

The chain carries TRBV6-1 and TRBJ1-4; the D gene is possibly TRBD1 (5 bases). The germline V gene encodes CDR1 MNHNS and CDR2 SASEGT. The CDR3 spans 15 residues. V lost 4 bases and J 7 bases, leaving 16 bases between the germline ends. CDR3 in amino acids: CASSGAGRVREKLFF. The CDR3 bases are TGTGCCAGCAGTGGCGCCGGCAGGGTACGTGAAAAACTGTTTTTT.

The genes are TRBV9 and TRBJ1-3; 9 bases are a match to TRBD1. The germline V gene has CDR1 SGDLS and CDR2 YYNGEE. Trimming cost V 4 bases and J 4 bases; bases outside gene matches: 6. The length of the CDR3 is 15 residues. CDR3 nucleotides: TGTGCCAGCAGCAAGGACAGGGGTACCGGAAACACCATATATTTT. Protein: CASSKDRGTGNTIYF.

The V and J genes are TRBV4-2 and TRBJ1-1; the D is unclear. Per germline, CDR1 LGHNA and CDR2 YNFKEQ. CDR3 length equals 14 residues. The V and J ends lost 1 base and 2 bases respectively, with 8 bases between them. CDR3 region: CASSQVTDNTEAFF. CDR3 coding DNA: TGTGCCAGCAGCCAAGTCACAGACAACACTGAAGCTTTCTTT.

V gene TRBV3-1 (or the pseudogene TRBV3-2) combines with J gene TRBJ2-3, with 7 bases matching TRBD1. Germline values: CDR1 LGHDT, CDR2 YNNKEL (reference sequence). This CDR3 comprises 15 residues. The J segment lost 7 bases and the V segment lost 0 bases, leaving 7 bases of the junction unmatched. The CDR3 reads CASSQDRGLGYTQYF. The DNA of the CDR3 is TGTGCCAGCAGCCAAGATAGGGGGCTAGGCTATACGCAGTATTTT.

This clone was seen only a few times. This rearrangement joins TRBV6-5 to TRBJ2-2; D is possibly TRBD1 (5 bases). Trimming cost V 6 bases and J 1 base, with 9 bases left between them. This CDR3 comprises 14 residues. The germline V gene has CDR1 MNHEY and CDR2 SVGAGI. CDR3 loop: CASRRGLNTGELFF. The CDR3 DNA reads TGTGCCAGCAGAAGGGGCCTGAACACCGGGGAGCTGTTTTTT.

The chain joins TRBV6-1 to TRBJ2-1; D unclear. Per the germline V gene, CDR1 is MNHNS and CDR2 is SASEGT. This CDR3 region has 13 residues. V shed 2 bases and J shed 6 bases, with 8 bases lying between them. As DNA, the CDR3 is TGTGCCAGCAGTGAACAGTTAAGCAATGAGCAGTTCTTC. Amino acid sequence: CASSEQLSNEQFF.

The chain couples TRBV25-1 to TRBJ2-2; a possible D gene is TRBD1 (6 bases). Germline V CDR1 and CDR2: MGHDK, SYGVNS. The length of the CDR3 is 17 residues. Trimming shortened V by 4 bases and J by 0 bases, and 15 bases separated the two germline ends. This chain's CDR3 is CASSGQGTKTNTGELFF. The CDR3 DNA reads TGTGCCAGCAGTGGCCAGGGGACGAAGACGAACACCGGGGAGCTGTTTTTT. The full variable domain, completed using reference TRBV25-1 and TRBJ2-2, is EADIYQTPRYLVIGTGKKITLECSQTMGHDKMYWYQQDPGMELHLIHYSYGVNSTEKGDLSSESTVSRIRTEHFPLTLESARPSHTSQYLCASSGQGTKTNTGELFFGEGSRLTVL.

This clone counts as medium-sized (0.01 to 0.1%). This chain joins TRBV24-1 and TRBJ2-7; D perhaps matches TRBD1 (6 bases). V gave up 6 bases and J gave up 6 bases, with 8 bases separating them. CDR1 is KGHDR and CDR2 is SFDVKD in the germline V gene. The CDR3 is 11 amino acids. The CDR3 bases are TGTGCCACCAGTACAGGGTCCGAGCAGTACTTC. Encoded protein: CATSTGSEQYF.

The gene calls are TRBV2 and TRBJ2-5; 7 nucleotides agree with TRBD2. CDR1 is SNHLY, CDR2 FYNNEI, per germline. V gave up 6 bases and J gave up 7 bases; unmatched junction bases: 11. The CDR3 length is 14 residues. The CDR3 sequence is CASRPGTTGGTQYF. In nucleotides, the CDR3 is TGTGCCAGCAGACCCGGGACTACCGGCGGGACCCAGTACTTC.

This chain links TRBV24-1 with TRBJ1-1, with 8 bases matching TRBD1. Germline V CDR1 and CDR2: KGHDR, SFDVKD. The CDR3 is 12 residues long. V lost 9 bases to trimming and J lost 4 bases; unmatched junction nucleotides: 3. The CDR3 region has the DNA TGTGCCACCTCAGGACAGGGCACTGAAGCTTTCTTT. As protein: CATSGQGTEAFF.

This clone was detected once. The J gene is TRBJ1-4, the V gene TRBV18; D not certain. Trimming took off 5 bases at V and 5 bases at J, with 15 bases between the two ends. Germline V gives CDR1 KGHSH, CDR2 LQKENI. This CDR3 region has 15 residues. The CDR3 region is CASSSARPGNEKLFF. The CDR3 region has the DNA TGTGCCAGCTCATCAGCACGACCGGGGAATGAAAAACTGTTTTTT.